Listed below are T cell receptor beta chains from one sample, sequenced in a study of beta chain features in type 1 diabetes. The table came from immunoSEQ multiplex PCR; TCRdb's copy has only in-frame clones and leaves some out. This table holds 300,000 to 350,000 clones, approximately 9.9% found once. The sample comprised central memory CD4+ T cells from blood. Receptors were obtained from a man aged 25 to 45 with type 1 diabetes. CDR3s include the opening cysteine and the closing phenylalanine or tryptophan. The D gene is left open where the match is weak. Clone size appears in some rows only: once, few, many, or a class for an expanded clone.

TRBJ1-2,-,TRBV19,few,CASSGPLGKSYTF,TGTGCCAGTAGCGGACCTTTGGGGAAGTCCTACACCTTC
TRBJ2-3,-,TRBV19,-,CASAGRTSTDTQYF,TGTGCCAGCGCGGGACGGACTAGCACAGATACGCAGTATTTT
TRBJ2-1,-,TRBV14,many,CASSQDFGNLYNEQFF,TGTGCCAGCAGCCAAGATTTTGGGAATCTCTACAATGAGCAGTTCTTC
TRBJ1-2,-,TRBV2,-,CASSGGPGNYGYTF,TGTGCCAGCAGTGGCGGGCCGGGGAACTATGGCTACACCTTC
TRBJ2-3,-,TRBV7-9,-,CASSYRQLTDTQYF,TGTGCCAGCAGCTACCGACAGTTAACAGATACGCAGTATTTT
TRBJ2-1,-,TRBV7-9,-,CASSSNSRGHNEQFF,TGTGCCAGCAGCTCTAACTCCCGTGGTCACAATGAGCAGTTCTTC
TRBJ2-2,TRBD1,TRBV19,few,CASSMRAGGLNTGELFF,TGTGCCAGTAGTATGAGGGCAGGGGGCCTGAACACCGGGGAGCTGTTTTTT
TRBJ2-3,-,TRBV4-3,many,CASSQESFTDTQYF,TGCGCCAGCAGCCAGGAATCGTTCACAGATACGCAGTATTTT
TRBJ2-7,-,TRBV5-1,few,CASSLGLVAGNEQYF,TGCGCCAGCAGCTTAGGCCTTGTAGCAGGGAACGAGCAGTACTTC
TRBJ2-1,-,TRBV18,many,CASSPQGFGDNEQFF,TGTGCCAGCTCACCCCAGGGATTTGGCGACAATGAGCAGTTCTTC
TRBJ2-1,-,TRBV5-1,few,CASSLAPRGGHNEQFF,TGCGCCAGCAGCTTGGCCCCTAGGGGGGGCCACAATGAGCAGTTCTTC
TRBJ2-1,-,TRBV5-5,-,CASSRRSESSAYNEQFF,TGTGCCAGCAGCCGGCGATCAGAGTCGTCGGCCTACAATGAGCAGTTCTTC
TRBJ1-1,-,TRBV9,few,CASSVGPGDTEAFF,TGTGCCAGCAGCGTGGGACCTGGAGACACTGAAGCTTTCTTT
TRBJ2-2,-,TRBV19,few,CASNTGVNTGELFF,TGTGCCAGTAATACGGGAGTGAACACCGGGGAGCTGTTTTTT
TRBJ1-5,-,TRBV2,-,CASSRGAEYQPQHF,TGTGCCAGCAGCCGGGGGGCGGAATATCAGCCCCAGCATTTT
TRBJ1-1,-,TRBV2,-,CASRDSRDTEAFF,TGTGCCAGCAGGGACAGTCGAGACACTGAAGCTTTCTTT
TRBJ2-4,-,TRBV6-5,many,CASSTAGLAKNIQYF,TGTGCCAGCAGTACGGCAGGCTTAGCCAAAAACATTCAGTACTTC
TRBJ2-3,-,TRBV13,-,CASSLRGPSTDTQYF,TGTGCCAGCAGCTTACGGGGACCTAGCACAGATACGCAGTATTTT
TRBJ1-1,TRBD1,TRBV11-2,-,CASSPGTANTEAFF,TGTGCCAGCAGTCCCGGGACAGCGAACACTGAAGCTTTCTTT
TRBJ2-7,TRBD1,TRBV7-7,-,CASSSGQGNEQYF,TGTGCCAGCAGCTCCGGACAGGGTAACGAGCAGTACTTC
TRBJ2-7,TRBD1,TRBV29-1,few,CSAGTGGNYEQYF,TGCAGCGCGGGGACAGGGGGGAACTACGAGCAGTACTTC
TRBJ2-7,-,TRBV5-1,-,CASSLVAGASYEQYF,TGCGCCAGCAGCTTGGTGGCGGGGGCCTCCTACGAGCAGTACTTC
TRBJ1-5,-,TRBV10-3,many,CAISDKGGQPQHF,TGTGCCATCAGTGACAAGGGAGGACAGCCCCAGCATTTT
TRBJ2-2,TRBD1,TRBV7-9,-,CASSPRQGGTGELFF,TGTGCCAGCAGCCCTCGACAGGGGGGCACCGGGGAGCTGTTTTTT
TRBJ1-1,TRBD1,TRBV27,-,CASSRQGATEAFF,TGTGCCAGCAGTAGACAGGGGGCCACTGAAGCTTTCTTT
TRBJ2-7,TRBD1,TRBV13,-,CASSLQGALPYEQYF,TGTGCCAGCAGCCTACAGGGGGCTCTCCCCTACGAGCAGTACTTC
TRBJ1-3,-,TRBV6-5,-,CAAQRTPYSGNTIYF,TGTGCCGCGCAGCGGACTCCCTACTCTGGAAACACCATATATTTT
TRBJ1-5,-,TRBV28,-,CASSFSGQRNQPQHF,TGTGCCAGCAGTTTCAGTGGACAGCGGAATCAGCCCCAGCATTTT
TRBJ2-7,-,TRBV7-2,many,CASSLAHRGYEQYF,TGTGCCAGCAGCTTAGCGCATCGGGGCTACGAGCAGTACTTC
TRBJ1-1,-,TRBV25-1,few,CASSDHVFEAFF,TGTGCCAGCAGTGACCACGTATTTGAAGCTTTCTTT
TRBJ2-5,-,TRBV18,few,CASSPPGHPQETQYF,TGTGCCAGCTCACCACCGGGACATCCCCAAGAGACCCAGTACTTC
TRBJ1-2,-,TRBV11-2,few,CASSLGTGTYGYTF,TGTGCCAGCAGCTTAGGAACAGGGACCTATGGCTACACCTTC
TRBJ2-7,-,TRBV18,-,CASSLQHGSYEQYF,TGTGCCAGCTCACTGCAACACGGCTCCTACGAGCAGTACTTC
TRBJ2-7,-,TRBV9,many,CASSVGSGSYEQYF,TGTGCCAGCAGCGTAGGATCGGGCTCCTACGAGCAGTACTTC
TRBJ2-5,-,TRBV19,-,CASSRQAQRQETQYF,TGTGCCAGTAGTCGCCAGGCACAGCGCCAAGAGACCCAGTACTTC
TRBJ1-5,TRBD1,TRBV19,-,CASSPQGQEDQPQHF,TGTGCCAGTAGTCCCCAAGGACAGGAGGATCAGCCCCAGCATTTT
TRBJ2-1,-,TRBV6-6,-,CASRWAQYNEQFF,TGTGCCAGCCGATGGGCTCAATACAATGAGCAGTTCTTC
TRBJ2-3,-,TRBV10-3,many,CAIMATDTQYF,TGTGCCATCATGGCCACAGATACGCAGTATTTT
TRBJ1-2,TRBD1,TRBV30,few,CAWRGDRDKGGYGYTF,TGTGCCTGGAGAGGGGACAGGGACAAGGGGGGTTATGGCTACACCTTC
TRBJ1-1,-,TRBV6-6,few,CASKGRGGTFF,TGTGCCAGCAAGGGGAGGGGCGGAACTTTCTTT
TRBJ2-5,TRBD2,TRBV7-2,-,CASSLGRGSETQYF,TGTGCCAGCAGCTTAGGGCGGGGGAGTGAGACCCAGTACTTC
TRBJ1-5,-,TRBV28,few,CASSAHRGPKIVGHF,TGTGCCAGCAGTGCGCATAGGGGACCGAAGATCGTCGGGCATTTT
TRBJ2-1,-,TRBV7-9,-,CASSSGLTRDEQFF,TGTGCCAGCAGCTCGGGATTAACCCGAGATGAGCAGTTCTTC
TRBJ2-3,-,TRBV7-2,few,CASTPWGTDTQYF,TGTGCCAGCACCCCCTGGGGGACAGATACGCAGTATTTT
TRBJ1-5,-,TRBV4-1,-,CASSQAHGENRPQHF,TGCGCCAGCAGCCAGGCCCATGGGGAGAATCGGCCCCAGCATTTT